This record covers a single TCR beta chain. This entry belongs to a study of high-grade serous ovarian cancer treatment subgroups. The CDR3 runs 14 residues. CDR1 is MNHEY, CDR2 SMNVEV, per germline (reference sequence). V was trimmed by 2 bases and J by 8 bases, leaving 15 bases between them. Tumor tissue was taken before any definitive surgery or chemotherapy was given. The table came from immunoSEQ multiplex PCR; TCRdb's copy has only in-frame clones and leaves some out. The table has a few thousand clones, approximately 77% seen once; the top ten hold around 17%. The sample taken for sequencing was tumor tissue. The clonotype originates from a human donor with high-grade serous ovarian cancer. The chain uses TRBV27 and TRBJ1-2; perhaps TRBD1 as D (6 bases). CDR3 amino acids: CASSLGGALQGYTF. In DNA, the CDR3 is TGTGCCAGCAGTTTAGGGGGGGCGCTTCAAGGCTACACCTTC.